This T cell receptor beta chain was sequenced during a study of siplizumab effects on memory and regulatory T cells. Whole-study results and caveats: Among sequences traceable to unstimulated CD4+ memory cells, alloreactive ones were significantly reduced by siplizumab. Left unconfirmed was the suppressive function of proliferating Tregs from siplizumab cultures. Controls had about 29% Treg-derived mappable alloreactive CD4+ clones on average, versus approximately 69% with siplizumab.

Sequencing used immunoSEQ multiplex PCR; TCRdb keeps in-frame clones, though not all of them. The profile shows 50,000 or so clones, 95% to 98% of them singletons. CDR1 and CDR2 from the germline V gene are SQVTM and ANQGSEA. The CDR3 runs to 13 residues. J gave up 4 bases and V 3 bases, and 2 bases lay outside the gene matches. Concerning this clone: Its target is not known.

The origin of this receptor is a human donor in good health. V is TRBV29-1 and J is TRBJ1-2, with 10 bases fitting TRBD1. The sample taken for sequencing was naive CD4+ T cells sorted from blood. CDR3 nucleotides: TGCAGCGTTGAGACAGGGGGCGTCTATGGCTACACCTTC. Translated, it gives CSVETGGVYGYTF.